Each of the 26 T cell receptor beta chains below was sequenced from the same sample in a study of post-analysis software for immune sequencing data. Broader study findings: Elevated frequency relative to controls characterized several TRBV segments in patients, TRBV5-6, TRBV5-1 and TRBV20-1 among them.

Unique molecular identifiers were carried by the TCR beta cDNA libraries. MiXCR, run by TCRdb on the PCR reads, gives a single entry per CDR3 protein. The profile shows some 260,000 distinct CDR3 sequences, around 34% of them singletons. No antigen has been identified for these receptors. Sequencing was performed on blood. These TCRs come from a girl under 18 with multiple sclerosis.

Points on this clonotype: A much more abundant neighbour one base away suggests this may be a read error. The chain is built from TRBV5-1 and TRBJ2-5; D unresolved. Germline V gene lookup returns CDR1 SGHRS and CDR2 YFSETQ. This CDR3 is built from 11 residues. The CDR3 coding sequence is TGCGACAGCAGCTTGGAAGGGACCCAGTACTTC. Translated, it gives CDSSLEGTQYF.

This clonotype occurred many times. The rearrangement uses TRBV20-1 and TRBJ1-2, with no clear D. This CDR3 comprises 12 residues. V lost 6 bases to trimming and J lost 3 bases, with 11 bases between them. CDR1 DFQATT and CDR2 SNEGSKA come from the germline V gene (reference sequence). The CDR3 sequence: CSASGNHYGYTF. The CDR3 region has the DNA TGCAGTGCGAGCGGCAACCACTATGGCTACACCTTC.

This clonotype was observed many times. This chain links TRBV20-1 with TRBJ2-1, with no clear D. Germline lookup yields CDR1 DFQATT and CDR2 SNEGSKA (reference sequence). V lost 3 bases and J lost 1, with 4 bases in between. The CDR3 totals 12 residues. The CDR3 protein is CSARWSYNEQFF. The CDR3 region has the DNA TGCAGTGCTAGGTGGTCCTACAATGAGCAGTTCTTC.

As to this clonotype: This clone may be a read error of a much larger clone one base away. The genes are TRBV14 and TRBJ2-7, with D perhaps matching TRBD2 (6 bases). Trimming stripped 2 bases from V and 7 bases from J, with 27 bases between. In germline, CDR1 is SGHDN, CDR2 FVKESK. This CDR3 has 18 residues. CDR3 region: CASSQSILRGPRHNEQYF. The CDR3 DNA reads as TGTGCCAGCAGCCAATCCATCTTGCGGGGCCCTCGACACAATGAGCAGTACTTC.

This clonotype showed up just a few times. J is TRBJ2-4 and V is TRBV14; D might be TRBD2 (7 bases). This CDR3 has 19 residues. Germline-derived CDR1 and CDR2 are SGHDN and FVKESK. The ends were cut back, 4 bases at V and 0 bases at J, with 22 bases in the middle. CDR3 loop: CASSPERGRGAPAKNIQYF. CDR3 bases: TGTGCCAGCAGCCCGGAGCGGGGACGGGGGGCTCCAGCCAAAAACATTCAGTACTTC.

This clonotype was seen many times. The chain carries TRBV18 and TRBJ2-5, with 7 bases that match TRBD1. Looked up from germline, CDR1 is KGHSH and CDR2 is LQKENI. The length of the CDR3 is 17 residues. J was trimmed by 0 bases and V by 3 bases; bases with no gene match: 10. The CDR3 coding sequence is TGTGCCAGCTCACCTACTCCTAACAGGGGACACCAAGAGACCCAGTACTTC. Translation: CASSPTPNRGHQETQYF.

The chain uses TRBV7-2 and TRBJ1-5, with 8 bases lining up with TRBD1. From germline, CDR1 is SGHTA and CDR2 FQGNSA. Trimming removed 1 base from V and 5 bases from J; junction bases left unmatched: 4. The CDR3 loop spans 15 amino acids. The CDR3 reads CASSLVGQGDQPQHF. CDR3 sequence (DNA): TGTGCCAGCAGCTTAGTTGGACAGGGCGATCAGCCCCAGCATTTT.

This rearrangement joins TRBV20-1 to TRBJ2-3, with D hard to call. The CDR3 covers 13 residues. V was shortened by 3 bases and J by 1 base, with 8 bases between the two germline ends. Per germline, CDR1 DFQATT and CDR2 SNEGSKA (reference sequence). The CDR3 DNA sequence: TGCAGTGCTAGTATGGCGGGCACAGATACGCAGTATTTT. This encodes CSASMAGTDTQYF.

This clonotype was detected a few times. The chain uses TRBV20-1 and TRBJ1-2; TRBD1 matches at 9 bases. The germline V gene encodes CDR1 DFQATT and CDR2 SNEGSKA (reference sequence). The junction had 16 bases not matched to a gene; V was cut back by 3 bases and J by 2 bases. The CDR3 loop spans 18 amino acids. The CDR3 DNA sequence: TGCAGTGCTAGGGCGGCGACGGGACAGGGTAGGGTGAACTATGGCTACACCTTC. Protein product: CSARAATGQGRVNYGYTF.

The J gene is TRBJ1-4, the V gene TRBV7-6; D unclear. The germline gives CDR1 SGHVS, CDR2 FNYEAQ. This CDR3 spans 15 amino acids. The V and J ends lost 1 base and 2 bases respectively, with 8 bases between them. The CDR3 sequence is CASSLGRTTNEKLFF. CDR3 DNA sequence: TGTGCCAGCAGCTTAGGTCGAACCACTAATGAAAAACTGTTTTTT.

The table lists this clonotype with many counts. The chain uses TRBV29-1 and TRBJ2-5, with D perhaps matching TRBD2 (6 bases). The germline CDR1 and CDR2 sequences are SQVTM and ANQGSEA. The CDR3 extends over 12 amino acids. Trimming left V 5 bases short and J 1 base short, with 8 bases between. The CDR3: CSVRDSQETQYF. The CDR3 nucleotides read TGCAGCGTTCGGGACTCCCAAGAGACCCAGTACTTC.

This clonotype came up a few times. A much larger clone lies a single base off, so this may be a read error. V gene TRBV24-1 combines with J gene TRBJ2-1; the D gene is possibly TRBD1 (5 bases). V lost 3 bases to trimming and J lost 8 bases, with 13 bases between them. This CDR3 is built from 14 residues. From germline, CDR1 is KGHDR and CDR2 SFDVKD. The CDR3 loop reads CATSDGQGCDEQFF. The CDR3 nucleotides are TGTGCCACCAGTGATGGCCAGGGTTGCGATGAGCAGTTCTTC.

This clonotype has more than one count but fewer than ten. The V and J genes are TRBV12-3 or TRBV12-4 and TRBJ2-1; TRBD2 matches at 12 bases. The CDR3 totals 17 residues. J was trimmed by 9 bases and V by 1 base; bases with no gene match: 10. CDR3 sequence reads: CASSLEALAGGFGEQFF. The CDR3 bases are TGTGCCAGCAGTTTAGAGGCGCTAGCGGGGGGGTTCGGTGAGCAGTTCTTC.

This clonotype was seen at least ten times. This sequence joins TRBV20-1 and TRBJ2-1; possibly TRBD1 for D (6 bases). Trimming shortened V by 5 bases and J by 3 bases, and 11 bases separated the two germline ends. Germline V gene lookup returns CDR1 DFQATT and CDR2 SNEGSKA (reference sequence). There are 13 residues in the CDR3. The CDR3 bases are TGCAGTGCTCCGGGACAAATCTACAATGAGCAGTTCTTC. It codes for CSAPGQIYNEQFF.

The V call is TRBV7-8, the J call TRBJ2-1; TRBD1 matches at 11 bases. This CDR3 has 14 residues. Trimming removed 9 bases from V and 8 bases from J; junction bases left unmatched: 9. Germline V lookup: CDR1 SGHVS, CDR2 FQNEAQ. In nucleotides, the CDR3 is TGTGCCAGTCCGCCGGACAGGGGGCTTGATGAGCAGTTCTTC. It translates to CASPPDRGLDEQFF.

This clonotype was picked up a small number of times. J is TRBJ1-1 and V is TRBV6-1; 10 bases align to TRBD1. Germline CDR1 reads MNHNS; CDR2 reads SASEGT. Trimming cost V 0 bases and J 1 base; bases outside gene matches: 5. The length of the CDR3 is 17 residues. The CDR3 DNA reads TGTGCCAGCAGTGAAGCAGAAGGGGACAGGGGGAACACTGAAGCTTTCTTT. Residues: CASSEAEGDRGNTEAFF.

The chain combines TRBV4-2 with TRBJ2-1; D may be TRBD2 (6 bases). The length of the CDR3 is 16 residues. In germline, CDR1 is LGHNA, CDR2 YNFKEQ. Trimming removed 3 bases at V and 0 bases at J, with 12 bases between. The CDR3 region has the DNA TGTGCCAGCAGCCACGACCGGAGGGGCTCCTACAATGAGCAGTTCTTC. Its protein is CASSHDRRGSYNEQFF.

As for this clonotype: An end of the junction differs from the germline gene, which may be a read error. The V and J genes are TRBV12-3 or TRBV12-4 and TRBJ2-3; tentative D call: TRBD2 (5 bases). The CDR3 has 14 residues. This CDR3 is CASSLRDKRDTEYF. The DNA of the CDR3 is TGTGCCAGCAGTTTACGGGATAAGCGAGATACGGAGTATTTT.

In this sample, this clonotype turned up many times. The chain has TRBV28 and TRBJ2-1; 8 bases align to TRBD2. The V gene end was trimmed by 3 bases and the J gene end by 15 bases; junction bases not matched to a gene: 7. CDR3 length: 12 residues. CDR1 and CDR2 from the germline V gene are MDHEN and SYDVKM. CDR3 nucleotide sequence: TGTGCCAGCAGTTTGGAGCGGGGGACTGGGTTCTTC. This gives the protein CASSLERGTGFF.

To note about this clonotype: A much larger clone differs by one base, so this may be a read error. The V gene is TRBV28, the J gene TRBJ2-7, with 10 bases matching TRBD1. TRBJ2-5 explains the end of the DNA better; the J call may be wrong. The CDR3 loop spans 15 amino acids. The V gene's germline CDR1 is MDHEN and CDR2 SYDVKM. CDR3 region: CASSSGTGDAETQYF. The CDR3 DNA reads TGTGCCAGCAGTTCCGGGACAGGGGACGCAGAGACCCAGTACTTC.

The sample holds a few counts of this clonotype. This may stem from a read error, because a much larger clone lies one nucleotide away. The CDR3 reads CSASGRAADTQYF. The CDR3 DNA follows: TGCAGCGCTTCGGGCAGGGCGGCAGATACGCAGTATTTT. The chain links TRBV29-1 to TRBJ2-3; D perhaps matches TRBD1 (5 bases). V shed 7 bases and J shed 4 bases, with 15 bases lying between them. The CDR3 spans 13 residues. Germline loops: CDR1 SQVTM, CDR2 ANQGSEA.

Notes on this clonotype: One base away lies a much larger clone, so this may be a sequencing read error. The J gene is TRBJ2-1, the V gene TRBV24-1; 9 positions agree with TRBD1. From germline, CDR1 is KGHDR and CDR2 SFDVKD. The CDR3 covers 16 residues. CDR3: CATNIFRDRVHNERFF. The CDR3 DNA reads as TGTGCCACCAATATTTTCCGGGACAGGGTCCACAATGAGCGGTTCTTC.

This clonotype has a count of ten or more. V and J are TRBV20-1 and TRBJ2-5; 12 nucleotides agree with TRBD2. Looked up from germline, CDR1 is DFQATT and CDR2 is SNEGSKA (reference sequence). V dropped 5 bases and J dropped 6; count of bases not matched to a gene: 7. The CDR3 runs 14 residues. The CDR3: CSAPLAGGPQTQYF. The CDR3 coding sequence is TGCAGTGCTCCTCTAGCGGGAGGGCCACAGACCCAGTACTTC.

This clonotype was counted ten times or more. The chain joins TRBV25-1 to TRBJ1-1; no definite D call. The ends were cut back, 1 base at V and 5 bases at J, with 5 bases in the middle. CDR1 and CDR2 (germline): MGHDK, SYGVNS. This CDR3 region has 12 residues. Written as DNA, the CDR3 is TGTGCCAGCAGTGAATCTGGGACTGAAGCTTTCTTT. Amino acid sequence: CASSESGTEAFF.

This clonotype was seen repeatedly, ten times or more. An end of the junction does not agree with germline; a read error may underlie this. The chain links TRBV12-3 or TRBV12-4 to TRBJ1-2; D gene unclear. CDR3 length: 12 residues. The CDR3, as DNA: TGTGCCAGTAGTTTAGGATCTCGGGCCTACACCTTC. Protein product: CASSLGSRAYTF.

The sample holds many counts of this clonotype. This chain connects TRBV27 to TRBJ1-6; 10 nucleotides line up with TRBD1. The trim removed 6 bases at V and 7 bases at J, leaving 3 bases unmatched. Germline CDR1 reads MNHEY; CDR2 reads SMNVEV (reference sequence). The CDR3 sequence is 14 residues long. CDR3 residues: CASSPGQGNSPLHF. CDR3 nucleotides: TGTGCCAGCAGCCCGGGACAGGGGAATTCACCCCTCCACTTT.